This T cell receptor beta chain was recorded in a study of regulatory and conventional T cells in RAG deficiency. Findings of the study overall: Sorted Omenn CD25-high CD127-low cells may not be bona fide Tregs. Shannon entropy fell and Simpson indices rose in RAG-deficient patients. In Omenn syndrome, Treg and Tconv repertoires overlapped >85%.

On this clone: No antigen is known for it.

Repertoires were generated with immunoSEQ multiplex PCR, while TCRdb's copy carries only in-frame clones and drops some. The sample carries fewer than 20,000 clones, around 90% recorded once. In germline, CDR1 is MGHRA, CDR2 YSYEKL. The length of the CDR3 is 15 residues. V lost 1 base to trimming and J lost 6 bases, with 13 bases between them. Regulatory T cells were sorted from blood as CD4+ CD25-high CD127-low cells. These data are also associated with another study on regulatory T cells. According to that study: Primers: 52 TRBV forward and 13 TRBJ reverse. Regulatory T cells showed the strongest V-J pair restriction and V/J gene skewing among patient repertoires.

The chain has TRBV4-1 and TRBJ1-5, with D unclear. The sequencing sample was made of Tregs sorted from blood. The source of this sequence is a human donor in good health. The CDR3 reads CASSQVMGQSQPQHF. As DNA, the CDR3 is TGCGCCAGCAGCCAAGTCATGGGCCAGTCTCAGCCCCAGCATTTT.